Following are 26 T cell receptor beta chains from one sample sequenced in a study of siplizumab effects on memory and regulatory T cells. Clones were read by immunoSEQ multiplex PCR, and TCRdb kept only the in-frame ones, dropping some. The repertoire consists of approximately 100,000 clones, with around 90% occurring once and the leading ten covering around 0.77%. Sequenced sample: Tregs sorted from blood. The receptors come from a human donor in good health.

The chain uses TRBV27 and TRBJ2-1; D not resolved. The CDR3 extends over 11 amino acids. Looked up from germline, CDR1 is MNHEY and CDR2 is SMNVEV (reference sequence). The V and J ends lost 9 bases and 4 bases respectively, with 7 bases between them. The CDR3 DNA follows: TGTGCCAGTGCACTGTACAATGAGCAGTTCTTC. It specifies CASALYNEQFF.

The J gene is TRBJ1-4, the V gene TRBV6-1; no reliable D call. From germline, CDR1 is MNHNS and CDR2 SASEGT. Trimming removed 2 bases from V and 0 bases from J, with 13 bases in between. The CDR3 extends over 17 amino acids. The CDR3 sequence: CASSERWRVATNEKLFF. The CDR3 DNA is TGTGCCAGCAGTGAACGGTGGAGGGTTGCAACTAATGAAAAACTGTTTTTT.

V is TRBV7-9 and J is TRBJ2-7, with TRBD2 matching over 8 bases. The CDR3 spans 15 residues. The germline CDR1 and CDR2 sequences are SEHNR and FQNEAQ (reference sequence). V shed 4 bases and J 7 bases; nucleotides not matched to a gene: 12. In DNA, the CDR3 is TGTGCCAGCAGCTCCTGGACTAGCCGAGGGGGGGAGCAGTACTTC. This translates into CASSSWTSRGGEQYF.

The J gene is TRBJ1-5, the V gene TRBV27; D remains ambiguous. Germline CDR1 and CDR2: MNHEY and SMNVEV (reference sequence). Trimming took off 3 bases at V and 7 bases at J, with 13 bases between the two ends. There are 14 residues in the CDR3. The CDR3 loop is CASSFGRSHQPQHF. The CDR3 region has the DNA TGTGCCAGCAGTTTTGGGAGGTCGCACCAGCCCCAGCATTTT.

The rearrangement links TRBV28 to TRBJ2-2; D gene uncertain. The CDR3 is made up of 12 amino acids. V was clipped by 3 bases and J by 6 bases, with 5 bases between them. Looked up from germline, CDR1 is MDHEN and CDR2 is SYDVKM. CDR3 in amino acids: CASSFFSGELFF. The DNA of the CDR3 is TGTGCCAGCAGTTTCTTCTCCGGGGAGCTGTTTTTT.

This sequence joins TRBV18 and TRBJ1-5; D unresolved. CDR3 length equals 13 residues. The V end was cut by 7 bases, the J end by 0 bases, with 7 bases between. Looked up from germline, CDR1 is KGHSH and CDR2 is LQKENI. CDR3 loop: CASCGDSNQPQHF. The CDR3 DNA is TGTGCCAGCTGCGGGGATAGCAATCAGCCCCAGCATTTT.

V gene TRBV7-9 combines with J gene TRBJ2-1; 12 bases map to TRBD1. The V gene's germline CDR1 is SEHNR and CDR2 FQNEAQ (reference sequence). V trimming: 2 bases; J trimming: 1 base; junction bases outside the gene matches: 6. The CDR3 is made up of 18 amino acids. CDR3 protein: CASSLRDRGRRSYNEQFF. As DNA, the CDR3 is TGTGCCAGCAGCTTAAGGGACAGGGGGCGACGGTCCTACAATGAGCAGTTCTTC.

The V and J genes are TRBV4-1 and TRBJ2-3; 12 bases map to TRBD2. Unmatched junction bases numbered 6, after V lost 1 base and J lost 10 bases. This CDR3 is 15 amino acids long. CDR1 is MGHRA, CDR2 YSYEKL, per germline. Here the CDR3 reads CASSQASGRVNAQYF. CDR3 DNA sequence: TGCGCCAGCAGCCAAGCTAGCGGGAGGGTAAATGCGCAGTATTTT.

The chain carries TRBV19 and TRBJ1-2, with 9 positions matching TRBD1. The trim removed 0 bases at V and 4 bases at J, leaving 9 bases unmatched. Germline V gene lookup returns CDR1 LNHDA and CDR2 SQIVND (reference sequence). The CDR3 totals 17 residues. CDR3 coding DNA: TGTGCCAGTAGTATAGATCAAGACACAGGGGGCGGCTATGGCTACACCTTC. Translated: CASSIDQDTGGGYGYTF.

This CDR3 reads CASQLGSKTNYGYTF. In DNA, the CDR3 is TGTGCCAGTCAGTTGGGCAGCAAGACTAACTATGGCTACACCTTC. This rearrangement joins TRBV6-5 to TRBJ1-2, with unresolved D. The germline V gene has CDR1 MNHEY and CDR2 SVGAGI. V was shortened by 9 bases and J by 0 bases, with 17 bases between the two germline ends. This CDR3 region has 15 residues.

This clone came up once. The chain uses TRBV19 and TRBJ1-2, with D hard to call. Germline V gives CDR1 LNHDA, CDR2 SQIVND (reference sequence). There are 14 residues in the CDR3. V was cut by 5 bases and J by 6 bases, with 16 bases left in between. The CDR3 here is CASSGVRGGDGYTF. The CDR3 coding sequence is TGTGCCAGTAGTGGAGTGAGAGGCGGGGATGGCTACACCTTC.

This chain links TRBV6-5 with TRBJ2-5; the match to TRBD2 covers 15 bases. The CDR3 sequence is 15 residues long. Germline assignment: CDR1 MNHEY and CDR2 SVGAGI. Losses at the gene ends were 6 bases for V and 5 bases for J; bases not matched to a gene: 4. CDR3: CASSYGLAGGETQYF. The CDR3 DNA follows: TGTGCCAGCAGCTACGGACTAGCGGGAGGGGAGACCCAGTACTTC.

V gene TRBV7-8 combines with J gene TRBJ2-1, with 7 bases aligning to TRBD2. V lost 2 bases to trimming and J lost 2 bases; unmatched junction nucleotides: 3. Germline V lookup: CDR1 SGHVS, CDR2 FQNEAQ. The CDR3 loop spans 15 amino acids. The CDR3 here is CASSLTSGAYNEQFF. CDR3 coding DNA: TGTGCCAGCAGCTTAACGAGCGGGGCCTACAATGAGCAGTTCTTC. The variable domain in full, with the rest retrieved from reference TRBV7-8 and TRBJ2-1, is GAGVSQSPRYKVAKRGQDVALRCDPISGHVSLFWYQQALGQGPEFLTYFQNEAQLDKSGLPSDRFFAERPEGSVSTLKIQRTQQEDSAVYLCASSLTSGAYNEQFFGPGTRLTVL.

The chain carries TRBV6-6 and TRBJ2-5, with no clear D. This CDR3 region has 15 residues. Germline loops: CDR1 MNHNY, CDR2 SVGAGI (reference sequence). V lost 1 base, J lost 5 bases, and 14 bases lay in between. The CDR3 protein is CASSYYGSGRETQYF. CDR3 DNA: TGTGCCAGCAGTTACTATGGGTCAGGTCGGGAGACCCAGTACTTC.

This chain joins TRBV9 and TRBJ2-3, with D possibly being TRBD2 (5 bases). Germline assignment: CDR1 SGDLS and CDR2 YYNGEE. The CDR3 is 16 residues long. The ends were cut back, 3 bases at V and 1 base at J, with 15 bases in the middle. CDR3 coding DNA: TGTGCCAGCAGCGGTCTAGCCGGTCTAGGCACAGATACGCAGTATTTT. It encodes CASSGLAGLGTDTQYF.

This chain connects TRBV15 to TRBJ2-7, with TRBD2 identical over 8 bases. The CDR3 consists of 16 residues. Germline trimming cut 0 bases from V and 4 bases from J; bases unmatched to any gene: 8. CDR1 and CDR2 from the germline V gene are LNHNV and YYDKDF (reference sequence). The CDR3 sequence: CATSRDNPGGDYEQYF. The CDR3 DNA follows: TGTGCCACCAGCAGAGATAACCCGGGGGGGGATTACGAGCAGTACTTC.

About this clone: One end of the junction varies from germline; a read error may be responsible. V gene TRBV18 combines with J gene TRBJ1-2, with TRBD1 matching 8 bases. Germline V CDR1 and CDR2: KGHSH, LQKENI. CDR3 length equals 14 residues. CDR3 region: CAGSHGQGNYGYTF. CDR3 sequence (DNA): TGTGCCGGCTCACATGGACAGGGCAACTATGGCTACACCTTC.

The V and J genes are TRBV7-9 and TRBJ1-6; a possible D gene is TRBD1 (5 bases). The CDR3 consists of 16 residues. Trimming pared 5 bases from V and 11 bases from J, leaving 22 bases between. Germline CDR1 reads SEHNR; CDR2 reads FQNEAQ (reference sequence). CDR3 region: CASSPDSPGGGAPLHF. The CDR3 DNA follows: TGTGCCAGCAGCCCCGACAGCCCCGGGGGTGGTGCACCCCTCCACTTT.

The chain combines TRBV5-1 with TRBJ1-2; tentatively, D is TRBD1 (5 bases). This CDR3 has 14 amino acids. Trimming removed 0 bases at V and 3 bases at J, with 9 bases between. Germline-derived CDR1 and CDR2 are SGHRS and YFSETQ. As DNA, the CDR3 is TGCGCCAGCAGCTTGGACTCAGGGTACTATGGCTACACCTTC. It encodes CASSLDSGYYGYTF. The full variable domain, in which reference TRBV5-1 and TRBJ1-2 provide the parts outside the CDR3, is KAGVTQTPRYLIKTRGQQVTLSCSPISGHRSVSWYQQTPGQGLQFLFEYFSETQRNKGNFPGRFSGRQFSNSRSEMNVSTLELGDSALYLCASSLDSGYYGYTFGSGTRLTVV.

The chain combines TRBV2 with TRBJ2-7; 10 bases fit TRBD2. This CDR3 region has 16 residues. The germline V gene has CDR1 SNHLY and CDR2 FYNNEI. Trimming took 5 bases from V and 7 from J; bases not matched to a gene: 14. The CDR3 nucleotides read TGTGCCAGCAGTTCTTTTAGCGGGAGGCTCGGGATAGAGCAGTACTTC. This encodes CASSSFSGRLGIEQYF.

The genes are TRBV5-1 and TRBJ2-5, with D possibly TRBD1 on 5 matching bases. The CDR3 sequence is 14 residues long. Germline values: CDR1 SGHRS, CDR2 YFSETQ. The V end was cut by 2 bases, the J end by 4 bases, with 12 bases between. In nucleotides, the CDR3 is TGCGCCAGCAGCTTAGTGGGGCCACGAGAGACCCAGTACTTC. This translates into CASSLVGPRETQYF.

This chain joins TRBV7-2 and TRBJ2-7; a weak D match, TRBD2 (6 bases). V was cut by 5 bases and J by 2 bases, with 13 bases left in between. Germline values: CDR1 SGHTA, CDR2 FQGNSA. The CDR3 contains 14 residues. CDR3 protein: CASSQGGGPYEQYF. In DNA form, the CDR3 reads TGTGCCAGCAGCCAGGGAGGCGGTCCCTACGAGCAGTACTTC.

This sequence joins TRBV23-1 and TRBJ1-2; no definite D call. TRBV23-1 is given ORF status, its function remaining uncertain. V lost 11 bases and J lost 2, with 15 bases in between. CDR3 length equals 13 residues. For the CDR3, the DNA is TGCGCCGGCGAGCCTGCGCTAAACTATGGCTACACCTTC. Translation gives CAGEPALNYGYTF.

The rearrangement links TRBV6-5 to TRBJ2-1; a possible D gene is TRBD1 (5 bases). V lost 6 bases and J 14 bases, leaving 20 bases between the germline ends. CDR3 length: 13 residues. Germline CDR1 MNHEY, CDR2 SVGAGI. The CDR3 spells CASSPRVQGPKFF. The CDR3 nucleotides read TGTGCCAGCAGCCCTCGTGTCCAGGGCCCTAAGTTCTTC.

This chain uses TRBV5-1 with TRBJ1-1; D perhaps matches TRBD1 (6 bases). The CDR3 consists of 13 residues. Trimming left V 3 bases short and J 7 bases short, with 13 bases between. The germline CDR1 and CDR2 sequences are SGHRS and YFSETQ. The CDR3: CASSSGDGGEAFF. The DNA for the CDR3 is TGCGCCAGCAGCTCAGGGGACGGAGGTGAAGCTTTCTTT.

The chain recombines TRBV6-6 with TRBJ1-5, with D uncertain. Germline CDR1 MNHNY, CDR2 SVGAGI (reference sequence). Deletions cut 6 bases from V and 2 bases from J, with 5 bases between. CDR3 length: 12 amino acids. Written as DNA, the CDR3 is TGTGCCAGCAGGTATGGCAATCAGCCCCAGCATTTT. Protein product: CASRYGNQPQHF.